The clone carrying this T cell receptor beta chain was seen a handful of times. Its specificity is unknown. These data originate in a study of T cells in Graves' hyperthyroidism and ophthalmopathy. Overall study findings and caveats: A model using 13 V-J features told ophthalmopathy apart from stable hyperthyroidism. Blood also carried most thyroid clonotypes expanded above 0.001.

The CDR3 covers 16 residues. CDR1 is MNHEY and CDR2 is SMNVEV in the germline V gene (reference sequence). Trimming at V came to 3 bases and at J to 5 bases, leaving 8 bases not matched to a gene. The patients, who ranged from 18 to 65 in age, presented with newly diagnosed hyperthyroidism lasting under 2 months. Uncontrolled infections, other autoimmune diseases, pregnancy or lactation led to exclusion of patients. Amplification of TCR beta CDR3 regions used RNA as the template. The study used the HTBI primer set for a first-round RT-PCR of the TCR CDR3. TCRdb ran MiXCR on the multiplex PCR reads and lists one entry per CDR3 protein. The sample records roughly 700,000 distinct CDR3 sequences, approximately 15% being singletons.

The specimen was blood. The chain recombines TRBV27 with TRBJ2-2, with 8 positions matching TRBD1. This TCR came from a woman aged 18-29 years with Graves' hyperthyroidism. CDR3 protein: CASSFRQGARTGELFF. DNA of the CDR3: TGTGCCAGCAGTTTCCGGCAGGGGGCCCGTACCGGGGAGCTGTTTTTT.